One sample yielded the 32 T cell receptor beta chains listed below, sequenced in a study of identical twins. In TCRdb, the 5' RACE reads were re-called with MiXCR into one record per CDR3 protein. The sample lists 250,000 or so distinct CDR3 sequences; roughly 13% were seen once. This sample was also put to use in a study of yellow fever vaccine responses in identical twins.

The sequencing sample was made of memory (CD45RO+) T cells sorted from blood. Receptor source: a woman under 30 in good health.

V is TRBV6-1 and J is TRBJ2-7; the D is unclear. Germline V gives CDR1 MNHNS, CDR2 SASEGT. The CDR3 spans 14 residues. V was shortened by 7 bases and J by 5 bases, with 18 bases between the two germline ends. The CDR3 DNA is TGTGCCAGCAAAGTCAGGCCCTCCGGCAACGAGCAGTACTTC. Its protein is CASKVRPSGNEQYF.

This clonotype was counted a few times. The CDR3 DNA reads TGTGCCAGCAGCTCCTCACGGCTACAGAACACTGAAGCTTTCTTT. Protein product: CASSSSRLQNTEAFF. This chain joins TRBV7-2 and TRBJ1-1; D is unresolved. This CDR3 is 15 amino acids long. Germline CDR1 SGHTA, CDR2 FQGNSA. The ends were cut back, 4 bases at V and 1 base at J, with 13 bases in the middle.

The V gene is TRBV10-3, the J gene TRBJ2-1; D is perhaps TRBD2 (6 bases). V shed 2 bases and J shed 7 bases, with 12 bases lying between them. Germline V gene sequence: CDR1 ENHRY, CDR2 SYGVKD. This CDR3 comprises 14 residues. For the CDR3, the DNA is TGTGCCATCAGTGAGGGAGGGACGTTTAATGAGCAGTTCTTC. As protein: CAISEGGTFNEQFF.

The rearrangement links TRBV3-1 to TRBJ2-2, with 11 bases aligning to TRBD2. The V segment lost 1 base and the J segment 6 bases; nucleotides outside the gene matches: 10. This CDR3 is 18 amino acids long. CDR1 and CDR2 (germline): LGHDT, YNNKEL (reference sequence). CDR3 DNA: TGTGCCAGCAGCCAAGTTAAACTAGCGGGAGTTCGAGCCGGGGAGCTGTTTTTT. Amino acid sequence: CASSQVKLAGVRAGELFF.

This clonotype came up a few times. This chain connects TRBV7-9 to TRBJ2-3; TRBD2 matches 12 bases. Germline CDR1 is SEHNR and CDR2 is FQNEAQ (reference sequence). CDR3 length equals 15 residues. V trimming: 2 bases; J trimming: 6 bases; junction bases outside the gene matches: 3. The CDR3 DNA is TGTGCCAGCAGCTTACAGCTAGCGGGGGGGGATACGCAGTATTTT. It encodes CASSLQLAGGDTQYF.

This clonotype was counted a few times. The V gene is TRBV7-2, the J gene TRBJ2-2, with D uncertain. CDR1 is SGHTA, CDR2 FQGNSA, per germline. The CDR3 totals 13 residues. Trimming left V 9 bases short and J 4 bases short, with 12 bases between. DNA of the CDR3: TGTGCCAGACGAACTGGCCCCACCGGGGAGCTGTTTTTT. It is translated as CARRTGPTGELFF.

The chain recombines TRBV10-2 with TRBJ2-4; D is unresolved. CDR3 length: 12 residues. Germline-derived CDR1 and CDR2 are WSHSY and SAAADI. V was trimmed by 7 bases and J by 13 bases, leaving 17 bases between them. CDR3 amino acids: CASNPGSALQYF. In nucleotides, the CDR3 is TGCGCCAGCAATCCCGGCAGTGCGCTCCAGTACTTC.

CDR3 sequence (DNA): TGTGCCAGCAGCAGACTAGCGGGAATCCAAGAGACCCAGTACTTC. It encodes CASSRLAGIQETQYF. The chain recombines TRBV3-1 with TRBJ2-5, with 11 bases matching TRBD2. CDR3 size: 15 residues. Looked up from germline, CDR1 is LGHDT and CDR2 is YNNKEL (reference sequence). V was pared by 5 bases and J by 1 base, with 3 bases of the junction left unmatched.

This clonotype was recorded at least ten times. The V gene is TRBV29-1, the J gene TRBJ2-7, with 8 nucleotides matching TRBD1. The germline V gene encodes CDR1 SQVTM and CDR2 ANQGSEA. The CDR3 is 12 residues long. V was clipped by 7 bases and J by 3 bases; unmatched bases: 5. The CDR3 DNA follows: TGCAGCGCCGGGACAGGAGTCTACGAGCAGTACTTC. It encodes CSAGTGVYEQYF.

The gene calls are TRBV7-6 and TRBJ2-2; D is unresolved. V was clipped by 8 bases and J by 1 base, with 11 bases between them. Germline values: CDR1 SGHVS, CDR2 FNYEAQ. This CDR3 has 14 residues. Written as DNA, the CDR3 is TGTGCCAGCCGCGAATCGATGAACACCGGGGAGCTGTTTTTT. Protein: CASRESMNTGELFF.

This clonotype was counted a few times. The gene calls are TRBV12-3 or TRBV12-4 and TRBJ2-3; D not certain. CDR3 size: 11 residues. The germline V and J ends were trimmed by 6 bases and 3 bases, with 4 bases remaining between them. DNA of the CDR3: TGTGCCAGCAGGGAAACAGATACGCAGTATTTT. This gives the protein CASRETDTQYF.

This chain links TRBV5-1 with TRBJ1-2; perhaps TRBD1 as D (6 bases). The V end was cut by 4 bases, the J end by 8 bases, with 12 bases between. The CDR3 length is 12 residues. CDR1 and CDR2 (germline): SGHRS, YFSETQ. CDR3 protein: CASSPNREGYTF. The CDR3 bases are TGCGCCAGCAGCCCCAACAGGGAAGGCTACACCTTC.

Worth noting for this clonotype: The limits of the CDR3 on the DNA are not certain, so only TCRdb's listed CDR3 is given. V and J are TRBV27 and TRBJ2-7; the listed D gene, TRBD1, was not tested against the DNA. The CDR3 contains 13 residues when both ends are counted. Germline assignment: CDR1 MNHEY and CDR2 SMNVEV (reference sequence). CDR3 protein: CASSFGQGALEYF.

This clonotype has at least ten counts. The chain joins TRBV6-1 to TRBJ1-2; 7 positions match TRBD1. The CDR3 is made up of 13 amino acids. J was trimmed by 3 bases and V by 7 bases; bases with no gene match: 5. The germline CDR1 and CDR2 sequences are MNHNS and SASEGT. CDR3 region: CASNLGGDYGYTF. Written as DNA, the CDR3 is TGTGCCAGCAACTTAGGGGGCGACTATGGCTACACCTTC.

The chain's CDR3 is CASSLRDLAGVSSYNEQFF. In DNA, the CDR3 is TGCGCCAGCAGCCTTCGTGATCTAGCGGGGGTCAGCTCCTACAATGAGCAGTTCTTC. This chain joins TRBV4-1 and TRBJ2-1; the match to TRBD2 covers 10 bases. The V gene's germline CDR1 is MGHRA and CDR2 YSYEKL. The CDR3 consists of 19 residues. With V trimmed by 4 bases and J by 0 bases, 12 bases remained unmatched.

The CDR3 here is CSAPKGAGGRNEQFF. CDR3 nucleotides: TGCAGTGCACCTAAGGGCGCGGGAGGGCGCAATGAGCAGTTCTTC. This sequence joins TRBV20-1 and TRBJ2-1; TRBD2 aligns across 9 bases. V lost 6 bases and J lost 6; bases outside the gene matches: 12. CDR3 length: 15 amino acids. Per germline, CDR1 DFQATT and CDR2 SNEGSKA (reference sequence).

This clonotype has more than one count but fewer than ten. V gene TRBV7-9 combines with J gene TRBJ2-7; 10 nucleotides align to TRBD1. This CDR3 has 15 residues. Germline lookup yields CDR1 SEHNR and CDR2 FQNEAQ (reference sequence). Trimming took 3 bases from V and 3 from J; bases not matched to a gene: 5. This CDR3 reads CASSLRGQGNYEQYF. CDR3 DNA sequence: TGTGCCAGCAGCTTGCGGGGACAGGGGAACTACGAGCAGTACTTC. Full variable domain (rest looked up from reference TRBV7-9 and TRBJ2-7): DTGVSQNPRHKITKRGQNVTFRCDPISEHNRLYWYRQTLGQGPEFLTYFQNEAQLEKSRLLSDRFSAERPKGSFSTLEIQRTEQGDSAMYLCASSLRGQGNYEQYFGPGTRLTVT.

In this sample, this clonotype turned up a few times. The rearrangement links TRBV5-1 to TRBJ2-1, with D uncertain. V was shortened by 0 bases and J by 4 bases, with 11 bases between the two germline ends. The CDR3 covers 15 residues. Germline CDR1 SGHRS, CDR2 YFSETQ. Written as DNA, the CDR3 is TGCGCCAGCAGCTTGGAGGAGAAGCTTTACAATGAGCAGTTCTTC. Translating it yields CASSLEEKLYNEQFF.

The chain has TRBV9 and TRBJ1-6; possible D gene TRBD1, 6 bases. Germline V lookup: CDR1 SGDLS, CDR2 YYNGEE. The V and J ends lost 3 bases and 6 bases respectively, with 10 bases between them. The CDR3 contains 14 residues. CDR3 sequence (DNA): TGTGCCAGCAGCGCCCAGGACAGTAATTCACCCCTCCACTTT. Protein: CASSAQDSNSPLHF.

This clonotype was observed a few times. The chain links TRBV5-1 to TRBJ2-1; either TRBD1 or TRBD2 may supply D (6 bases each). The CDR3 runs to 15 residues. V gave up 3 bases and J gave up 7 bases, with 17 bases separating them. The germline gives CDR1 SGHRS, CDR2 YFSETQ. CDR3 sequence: CASSSGSGAGNEQFF. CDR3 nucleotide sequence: TGCGCCAGCAGCTCAGGGTCGGGGGCCGGAAATGAGCAGTTCTTC.

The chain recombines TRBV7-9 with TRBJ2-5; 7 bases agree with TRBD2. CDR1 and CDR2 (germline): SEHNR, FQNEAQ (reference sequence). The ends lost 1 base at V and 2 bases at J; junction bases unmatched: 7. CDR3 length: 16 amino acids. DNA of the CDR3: TGTGCCAGCAGCTTAGGGACTAGAAAAGAACAAGAGACCCAGTACTTC. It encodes CASSLGTRKEQETQYF.

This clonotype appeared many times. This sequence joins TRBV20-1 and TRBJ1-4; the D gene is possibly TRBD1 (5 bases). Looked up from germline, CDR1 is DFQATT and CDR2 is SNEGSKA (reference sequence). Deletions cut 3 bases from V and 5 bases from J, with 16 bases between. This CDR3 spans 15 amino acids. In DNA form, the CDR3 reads TGCAGTGCTAGGAGGAGGGGTGCAGGGAATGAAAAACTGTTTTTT. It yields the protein CSARRRGAGNEKLFF.

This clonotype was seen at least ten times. For the CDR3, the DNA is TGTGCCAGCTCGTTGGGGACTAGCGACGAGCAGTACTTC. Translated, it gives CASSLGTSDEQYF. The chain couples TRBV18 to TRBJ2-7; 10 positions agree with TRBD2. The CDR3 loop spans 13 amino acids. The J segment lost 5 bases and the V segment lost 6 bases, leaving 4 bases of the junction unmatched. From germline, CDR1 is KGHSH and CDR2 LQKENI.

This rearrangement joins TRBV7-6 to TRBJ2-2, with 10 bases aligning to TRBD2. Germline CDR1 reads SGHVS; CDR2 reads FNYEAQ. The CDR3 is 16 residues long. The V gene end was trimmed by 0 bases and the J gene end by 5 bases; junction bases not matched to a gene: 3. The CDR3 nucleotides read TGTGCCAGCAGCTTAGCGACTAGCGGGTTGACCGGGGAGCTGTTTTTT. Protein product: CASSLATSGLTGELFF.

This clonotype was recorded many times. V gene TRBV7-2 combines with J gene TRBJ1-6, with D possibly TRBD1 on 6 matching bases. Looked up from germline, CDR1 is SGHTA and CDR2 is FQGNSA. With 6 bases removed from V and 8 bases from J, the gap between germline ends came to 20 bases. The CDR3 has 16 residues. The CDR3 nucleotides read TGTGCCAGCAGTCCAGCGCAAAGGACAGTTGATTCACCCCTCCACTTT. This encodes CASSPAQRTVDSPLHF.

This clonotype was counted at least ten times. CDR3 coding DNA: TGTGCCAGCAGTCCAGGGGTTGCCCAGTACTTC. The encoded protein is CASSPGVAQYF. V is TRBV6-2 or TRBV6-3 and J is TRBJ2-5, with D tentatively TRBD1 (6 bases). V lost 5 bases and J lost 9, with 10 bases in between. The CDR3 runs 11 residues. In germline, CDR1 is MNHEY, CDR2 SVGEGT.

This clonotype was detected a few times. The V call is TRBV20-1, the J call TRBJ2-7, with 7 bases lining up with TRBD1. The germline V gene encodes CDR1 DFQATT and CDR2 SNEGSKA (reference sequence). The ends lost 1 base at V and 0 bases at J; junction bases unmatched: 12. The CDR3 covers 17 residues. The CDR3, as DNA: TGCAGTGCTAGAGTCATACAGCACCGGGACAGCTCCTACGAGCAGTACTTC. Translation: CSARVIQHRDSSYEQYF.

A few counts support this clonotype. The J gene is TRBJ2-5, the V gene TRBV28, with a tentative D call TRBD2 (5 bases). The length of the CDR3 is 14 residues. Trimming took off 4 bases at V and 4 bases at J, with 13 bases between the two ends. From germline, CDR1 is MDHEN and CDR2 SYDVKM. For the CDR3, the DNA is TGTGCCAGCAGTTCACAGACGGGGATAGAGACCCAGTACTTC. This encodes CASSSQTGIETQYF.

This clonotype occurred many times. The CDR3 sequence is CASSSGLQETQYF. The CDR3 DNA reads TGTGCCAGCAGCTCGGGACTTCAAGAGACCCAGTACTTC. The chain combines TRBV7-2 with TRBJ2-5; maybe TRBD2 (6 bases). The ends were cut back, 4 bases at V and 2 bases at J, with 8 bases in the middle. Germline V gives CDR1 SGHTA, CDR2 FQGNSA. The CDR3 spans 13 residues. Combining the CDR3 with reference TRBV7-2 and TRBJ2-5 gives the whole variable domain GAGVSQSPSNKVTEKGKDVELRCDPISGHTALYWYRQSLGQGLEFLIYFQGNSAPDKSGLPSDRFSAERTGGSVSTLTIQRTQQEDSAVYLCASSSGLQETQYFGPGTRLLVL.

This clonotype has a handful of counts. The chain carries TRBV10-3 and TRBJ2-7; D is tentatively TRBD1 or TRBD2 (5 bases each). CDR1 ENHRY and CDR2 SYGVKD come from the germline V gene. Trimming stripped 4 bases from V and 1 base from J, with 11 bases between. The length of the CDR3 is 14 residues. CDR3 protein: CAISGGSSSYEQYF. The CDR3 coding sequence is TGTGCCATCAGTGGGGGGTCCTCATCCTACGAGCAGTACTTC.

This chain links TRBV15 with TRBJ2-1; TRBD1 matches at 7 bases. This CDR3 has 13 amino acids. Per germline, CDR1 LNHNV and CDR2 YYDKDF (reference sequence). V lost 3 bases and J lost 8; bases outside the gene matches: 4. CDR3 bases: TGTGCCACCAGCAGGGGTGACAGGGATGAGCAGTTCTTC. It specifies CATSRGDRDEQFF.

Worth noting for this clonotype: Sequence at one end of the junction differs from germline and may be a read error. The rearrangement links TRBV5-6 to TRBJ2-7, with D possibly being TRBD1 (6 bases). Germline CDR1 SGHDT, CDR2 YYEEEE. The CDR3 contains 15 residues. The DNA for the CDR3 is TGTGCCAGCAGCTTGGACCAGGGACACTCCTACAAGCAGTACTTC. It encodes CASSLDQGHSYKQYF.